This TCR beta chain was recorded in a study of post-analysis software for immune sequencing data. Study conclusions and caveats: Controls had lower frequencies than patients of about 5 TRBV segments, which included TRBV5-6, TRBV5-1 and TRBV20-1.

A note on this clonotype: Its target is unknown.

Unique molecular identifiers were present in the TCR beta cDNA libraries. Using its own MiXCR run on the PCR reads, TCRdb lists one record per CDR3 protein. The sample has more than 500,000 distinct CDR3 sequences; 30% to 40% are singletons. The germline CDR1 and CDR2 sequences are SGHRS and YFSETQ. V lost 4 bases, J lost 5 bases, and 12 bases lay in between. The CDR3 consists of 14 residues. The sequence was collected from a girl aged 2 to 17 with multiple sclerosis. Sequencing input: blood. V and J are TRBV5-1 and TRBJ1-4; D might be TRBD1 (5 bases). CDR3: CASSTKGLNEKLFF. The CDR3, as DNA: TGCGCCAGCAGCACGAAGGGGTTAAATGAAAAACTGTTTTTT.